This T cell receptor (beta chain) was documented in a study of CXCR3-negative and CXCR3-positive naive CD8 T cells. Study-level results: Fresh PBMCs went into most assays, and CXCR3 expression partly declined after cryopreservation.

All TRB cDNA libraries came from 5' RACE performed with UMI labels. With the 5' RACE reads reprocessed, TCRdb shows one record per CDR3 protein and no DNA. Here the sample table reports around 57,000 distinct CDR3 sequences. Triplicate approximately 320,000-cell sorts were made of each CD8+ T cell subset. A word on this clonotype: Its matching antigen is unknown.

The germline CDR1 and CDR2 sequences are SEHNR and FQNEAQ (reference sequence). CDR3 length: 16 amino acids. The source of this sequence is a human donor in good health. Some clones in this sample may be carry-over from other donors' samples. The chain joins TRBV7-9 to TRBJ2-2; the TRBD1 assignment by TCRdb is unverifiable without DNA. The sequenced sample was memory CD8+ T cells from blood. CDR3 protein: CASSLGPSRNTGELFF.